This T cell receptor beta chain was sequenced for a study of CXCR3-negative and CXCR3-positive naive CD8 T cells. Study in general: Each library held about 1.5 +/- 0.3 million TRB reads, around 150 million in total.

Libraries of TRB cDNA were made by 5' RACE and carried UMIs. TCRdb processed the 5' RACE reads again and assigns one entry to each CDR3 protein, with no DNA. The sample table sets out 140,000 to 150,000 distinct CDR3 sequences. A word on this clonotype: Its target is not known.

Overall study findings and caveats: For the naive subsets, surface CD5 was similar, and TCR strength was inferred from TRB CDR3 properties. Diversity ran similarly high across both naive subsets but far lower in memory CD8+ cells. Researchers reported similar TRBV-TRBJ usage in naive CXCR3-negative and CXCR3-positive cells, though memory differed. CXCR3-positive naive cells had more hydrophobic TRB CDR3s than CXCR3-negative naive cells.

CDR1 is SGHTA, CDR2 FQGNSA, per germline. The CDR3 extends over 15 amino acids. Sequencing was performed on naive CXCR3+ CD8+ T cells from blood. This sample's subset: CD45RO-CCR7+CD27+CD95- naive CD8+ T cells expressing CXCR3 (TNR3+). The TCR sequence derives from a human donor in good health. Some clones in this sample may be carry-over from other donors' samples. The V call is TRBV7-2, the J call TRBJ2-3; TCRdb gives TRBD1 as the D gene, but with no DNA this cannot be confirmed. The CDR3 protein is CASSLEDRGPDTQYF.